These 22 T cell receptor beta chains originate from one sample sequenced in a study of regulatory T cells in long-lasting Graves disease (dated by TCRdb to the early 2020s). According to the study, the label for this sample's time point signals: newly diagnosed GD, antithyroid drugs for less than 3 months. RNA was extracted from PBMCs in TRIzol for both TCR sequencing and RNA sequencing. Library generation was performed with multiplex PCR. TCRdb records Illumina HiSeq 4000 as the sequencer. CDR3 regions were amplified by Arm-PCR with iRepertoire HTBI primers to construct TCR beta libraries. In-frame beta chains were kept once TCRdb had trimmed the public reads at Q25 with fastp and called clones with MiXCR. For every CDR3 protein sequence, its rows merge into one entry that carries the most common genes and DNA. A total of around 450,000 distinct CDR3 sequences appear in this sample, 15% to 20% of them only once. The ten largest clones take up more than 9% of the sample.

Another study also made use of these data, one on T cells in Graves' hyperthyroidism and ophthalmopathy.

The material was peripheral blood mononuclear cells (PBMCs), obtained at new diagnosis, from a patient treated with antithyroid drugs. These receptor sequences come from a man between 35 and 55 years old with Graves disease. Donor details come from another sample of the same person, matched by shared clones.

Ten or more counts support this clonotype. The DNA of the CDR3 is TGCGCCAGCAGCCAAGAGTGGGGCGATGAGCAGTTCTTC. This gives the protein CASSQEWGDEQFF. The rearrangement links TRBV4-1 to TRBJ2-1; a weak D match, TRBD1 (5 bases). The V end was cut by 0 bases, the J end by 8 bases, with 8 bases between. Germline V lookup: CDR1 MGHRA, CDR2 YSYEKL. This CDR3 comprises 13 residues.

This clonotype was detected many times. J is TRBJ2-3 and V is TRBV2, with D possibly matching TRBD2 (6 bases). Trimming left V 7 bases short and J 4 bases short, with 18 bases between. The germline gives CDR1 SNHLY, CDR2 FYNNEI. The CDR3 extends over 15 amino acids. CDR3 nucleotide sequence: TGTGCCAGCAAATTGGAGGGGCCTGTCCCAGATACGCAGTATTTT. Protein sequence: CASKLEGPVPDTQYF.

This clonotype was counted at least ten times. The chain carries TRBV28 and TRBJ2-6; D gene uncertain. This CDR3 contains 13 residues. Germline-derived CDR1 and CDR2 are MDHEN and SYDVKM. Trimming cost V 5 bases and J 3 bases, with 5 bases left between them. The CDR3 protein is CASSRDGANVLTF. The DNA for the CDR3 is TGTGCCAGCAGTCGTGATGGGGCCAACGTCCTGACTTTC.

This clonotype was counted between two and nine times. The gene calls are TRBV28 and TRBJ2-7, with D maybe TRBD2 (6 bases). Germline CDR1 MDHEN, CDR2 SYDVKM. V lost 7 bases and J lost 1, with 14 bases in between. This CDR3 spans 14 amino acids. The CDR3 is CASTVGRGSYEQYF. DNA for the CDR3: TGTGCCAGCACCGTCGGGAGAGGGTCCTACGAGCAGTACTTC. Combining the CDR3 with reference TRBV28 and TRBJ2-7 gives the whole variable domain DVKVTQSSRYLVKRTGEKVFLECVQDMDHENMFWYRQDPGLGLRLIYFSYDVKMKEKGDIPEGYSVSREKKERFSLILESASTNQTSMYLCASTVGRGSYEQYFGPGTRLTVT.

The chain couples TRBV29-1 to TRBJ2-5; 11 bases fit TRBD2. There are 13 residues in the CDR3. Trimming removed 4 bases from V and 5 bases from J; junction bases left unmatched: 3. Germline CDR1 and CDR2: SQVTM and ANQGSEA. The CDR3 is CSVVLAGVETQYF. CDR3 nucleotide sequence: TGCAGCGTTGTACTAGCGGGAGTGGAGACCCAGTACTTC.

With regard to this clonotype: It may be a read error: a sequence one base away is much more abundant. V and J are TRBV6-1 and TRBJ2-7; D is unresolved. This CDR3 is 12 amino acids long. Germline CDR1 and CDR2: MNHNS and SASEGT. Deletions cut 0 bases from V and 3 bases from J, with 3 bases between. DNA of the CDR3: TGTGCCAGCAGTGAAGCGATCTACGAGCAGTACTTC. This gives the protein CASSEAIYEQYF.

Concerning this clonotype: This sequence may be a read error, since a much larger clone differs from it by one base. The J gene is TRBJ2-7, the V gene TRBV12-3 or TRBV12-4, with 8 bases lining up with TRBD2. The CDR3 extends over 14 amino acids. V dropped 5 bases and J dropped 7; count of bases not matched to a gene: 10. CDR3 sequence: CASSSGRNYNEQYF. CDR3 nucleotides: TGTGCCAGCAGTAGCGGGAGAAACTACAATGAGCAGTACTTC.

The table lists this clonotype with a few counts. A much larger clone lies a single base off, so this may be a read error. This chain joins TRBV10-3 and TRBJ2-7; 11 nucleotides agree with TRBD2. CDR1 and CDR2 from the germline V gene are ENHRY and SYGVKD. The CDR3 contains 16 residues. CDR3: CVISAPGTSGTYEQYF. DNA of the CDR3: TGTGTCATCAGTGCGCCTGGGACTAGCGGTACCTACGAGCAGTACTTC.

This clonotype was counted between two and nine times. This rearrangement joins TRBV5-1 to TRBJ2-1, with D possibly matching TRBD1 (6 bases). Germline CDR1 is SGHRS and CDR2 is YFSETQ. The V gene lost 5 bases and the J gene lost 5 bases, with 14 bases spanning the gap. The CDR3 totals 14 residues. This CDR3 is CASSMAGTNNEQFF. CDR3 sequence (DNA): TGCGCCAGCAGTATGGCCGGGACAAACAATGAGCAGTTCTTC.

This clonotype appeared a few times. The rearrangement uses TRBV14 and TRBJ2-5, with D perhaps assigned TRBD1 or TRBD2 (5 bases each). Germline V gene sequence: CDR1 SGHDN, CDR2 FVKESK. V was trimmed by 1 base and J by 1 base, leaving 13 bases between them. CDR3 length: 16 amino acids. CDR3 bases: TGTGCCAGCAGCCAAGCGACGGGACGGACCCAAGAGACCCAGTACTTC. Amino acid sequence: CASSQATGRTQETQYF.

This clonotype has at least ten counts. The chain carries TRBV5-1 and TRBJ2-7, with 7 bases identical to TRBD1. Germline CDR1 and CDR2: SGHRS and YFSETQ. This CDR3 spans 18 amino acids. V was pared by 4 bases and J by 0 bases, with 16 bases of the junction left unmatched. The CDR3 region is CASSELRAGDRVSYEQYF. CDR3 bases: TGCGCCAGCAGCGAATTGAGGGCTGGGGACAGAGTCTCCTACGAGCAGTACTTC.

Many counts were recorded for this clonotype. This chain links TRBV20-1 with TRBJ2-1, with 8 nucleotides matching TRBD2. The junction had 14 bases not matched to a gene; V was cut back by 3 bases and J by 4 bases. The CDR3 is 17 amino acids. Germline loops: CDR1 DFQATT, CDR2 SNEGSKA (reference sequence). The CDR3 sequence is CSARRKVAGLTYNEQFF. CDR3 in DNA: TGCAGTGCTAGGCGCAAGGTAGCGGGGTTGACGTACAATGAGCAGTTCTTC.

This clonotype came up many times. The chain employs TRBV7-3 and TRBJ2-1, with 7 bases matching TRBD2. CDR1 SGHTA and CDR2 FQGTGA come from the germline V gene. The CDR3 totals 14 residues. Trimming removed 5 bases from V and 5 bases from J; junction bases left unmatched: 6. CDR3 DNA sequence: TGTGCCAGCAGCCGACTAGCAGATAACAATGAGCAGTTCTTC. Protein sequence: CASSRLADNNEQFF.

The CDR3 coding sequence is TGTGCCAGCAGTTCCATCCCCACCCGGGACTACCAAGAGACCCAGTACTTC. This sequence encodes CASSSIPTRDYQETQYF. The chain carries TRBV28 and TRBJ2-5, with a tentative D call TRBD2 (6 bases). The CDR3 length is 17 residues. V dropped 4 bases and J dropped 0 bases, with 18 bases sitting between them. The germline gives CDR1 MDHEN, CDR2 SYDVKM. Combining the CDR3 with reference TRBV28 and TRBJ2-5 gives the whole variable domain DVKVTQSSRYLVKRTGEKVFLECVQDMDHENMFWYRQDPGLGLRLIYFSYDVKMKEKGDIPEGYSVSREKKERFSLILESASTNQTSMYLCASSSIPTRDYQETQYFGPGTRLLVL.

The rearrangement links TRBV4-1 to TRBJ2-3, with a tentative D call TRBD1 (5 bases). CDR1 is MGHRA and CDR2 is YSYEKL in the germline V gene. This CDR3 comprises 15 residues. V lost 5 bases, J lost 6 bases, and 18 bases lay in between. DNA of the CDR3: TGCGCCAGCAGCGAAGGGTCAGGGATGGTCGATACGCAGTATTTT. Translated: CASSEGSGMVDTQYF.

On this clonotype itself: Being one base from a much bigger clone, this may be a read error. The chain recombines TRBV5-1 with TRBJ1-1, with D possibly being TRBD1 (6 bases). Germline loops: CDR1 SGHRS, CDR2 YFSETQ. The CDR3 contains 15 residues. The CDR3 sequence is CAGSFNRVRETEAFF. The CDR3 DNA reads TGCGCCGGCAGCTTTAACAGGGTCCGGGAAACTGAAGCTTTCTTT.

This clonotype was recorded at least ten times. This sequence joins TRBV24-1 and TRBJ2-1; 10 nucleotides line up with TRBD2. Unmatched junction bases numbered 2, after V lost 3 bases and J lost 4 bases. The CDR3 loop spans 15 amino acids. The germline gives CDR1 KGHDR, CDR2 SFDVKD. The CDR3 DNA sequence: TGTGCCACCAGTGATCGGACTAGCGGATACAATGAGCAGTTCTTC. This sequence encodes CATSDRTSGYNEQFF.

The chain couples TRBV6-2 or TRBV6-3 to TRBJ2-7; the D gene is possibly TRBD1 (6 bases). The length of the CDR3 is 14 residues. The germline V gene has CDR1 MNHEY and CDR2 SVGEGT. V was shortened by 5 bases and J by 3 bases, with 14 bases between the two germline ends. CDR3 loop: CASSEYSGDYEQYF. The CDR3 DNA reads TGTGCCAGCAGTGAATATTCAGGGGACTACGAGCAGTACTTC.

A few counts support this clonotype. V usage is TRBV5-1 and J usage is TRBJ1-1; D perhaps matches TRBD1 (6 bases). Germline loops: CDR1 SGHRS, CDR2 YFSETQ. V lost 2 bases, J lost 0 bases, and 11 bases lay in between. This CDR3 has 15 amino acids. The chain's CDR3 is CASSLEGVMNTEAFF. In DNA form, the CDR3 reads TGCGCCAGCAGCTTAGAGGGGGTCATGAACACTGAAGCTTTCTTT.

This clonotype has a count of ten or more. The chain couples TRBV7-8 to TRBJ2-7, with 8 bases matching TRBD1. CDR3 length: 13 residues. With V trimmed by 0 bases and J by 6 bases, 1 base remained unmatched. CDR1 and CDR2 (germline): SGHVS, FQNEAQ. This chain's CDR3 is CASSLAGTGEQYF. The CDR3, as DNA: TGTGCCAGCAGCTTAGCGGGGACAGGCGAGCAGTACTTC.

The genes are TRBV20-1 and TRBJ2-2, with 7 bases lining up with TRBD2. V was clipped by 1 base and J by 8 bases; unmatched bases: 10. CDR3 length: 15 amino acids. Looked up from germline, CDR1 is DFQATT and CDR2 is SNEGSKA (reference sequence). CDR3 protein: CSARGGGAQVGELFF. The CDR3 DNA sequence: TGCAGTGCTAGAGGGGGAGGGGCCCAGGTGGGGGAGCTGTTTTTT.

This clonotype was observed many times. V usage is TRBV3-1 and J usage is TRBJ2-7; no clear D gene. V lost 0 bases, J lost 1 base, and 10 bases lay in between. Germline V gene data show CDR1 as LGHDT and CDR2 as YNNKEL (reference sequence). The CDR3 is made up of 15 amino acids. The CDR3 reads CASSQDVGLSYEQYF. DNA of the CDR3: TGTGCCAGCAGCCAAGATGTAGGGCTTTCCTACGAGCAGTACTTC.